Below are 22 T cell receptor beta chains sequenced from a single sample in a study of cytomegalovirus exposure and HLA in healthy donors. The primer mix had 60 Vbeta and 13 Jbeta primers. Data came from immunoSEQ multiplex PCR; TCRdb stores just in-frame clones and leaves some out. The sample lists approximately 92,000 clones; over 75% were seen once. The sequenced material came from PBMCs. These receptors were taken from a man in his fifties in good health and CMV-seropositive.

The gene calls are TRBV25-1 and TRBJ2-1; D perhaps matches TRBD1 (6 bases). The germline V gene has CDR1 MGHDK and CDR2 SYGVNS. This CDR3 has 15 amino acids. V was cut by 3 bases and J by 9 bases, with 18 bases left in between. The CDR3: CASSDGGLLSSEQFF. The CDR3 DNA is TGTGCCAGCAGTGATGGGGGCCTACTTTCGAGTGAGCAGTTCTTC.

Comments on this clone: One junction end does not reproduce the germline sequence, and a read error may be involved. The chain combines TRBV7-7 with TRBJ2-2; TRBD1 matches 9 bases. The CDR3 runs to 15 residues. The germline gives CDR1 SSHAT, CDR2 FNYEAQ (reference sequence). The CDR3 is CASKAGQGTTGELFF. As DNA, the CDR3 is TGTGCTAGCAAGGCCGGACAGGGGACCACCGGGGAGCTGTTTTTT. Supplemented by reference TRBV7-7 and TRBJ2-2, the full variable domain reads GAGVSQSPRYKVTKRGQDVTLRCDPISSHATLYWYQQALGQGPEFLTYFNYEAQPDKSGLPSDRFSAERPEGSISTLTIQRTEQRDSAMYRCASKAGQGTTGELFFGEGSRLTVL.

J is TRBJ1-5 and V is TRBV4-1; 8 bases line up with TRBD1. With V trimmed by 3 bases and J by 6 bases, 7 bases remained unmatched. CDR1 and CDR2 (germline): MGHRA, YSYEKL. The CDR3 contains 15 residues. The CDR3 nucleotides are TGCGCCAGCAGCCAGGATGGGACAGGCGGTCAGCCCCAGCATTTT. It translates to CASSQDGTGGQPQHF.

With regard to this clone: The junction departs from germline at one end; a sequencing error may be responsible. The chain uses TRBV7-3 and TRBJ2-2; TRBD1 is a possible D gene (5 bases). CDR1 and CDR2 (germline): SGHTA, FQGTGA. CDR3 length: 13 amino acids. The CDR3 loop is CASSPRQTEELFF. The CDR3 nucleotides read TGTGCCAGCAGCCCAAGACAGACCGAGGAGCTGTTTTTT. The entire variable domain, with the rest obtained from reference TRBV7-3 and TRBJ2-2, is as follows: GAGVSQTPSNKVTEKGKYVELRCDPISGHTALYWYRQSLGQGPEFLIYFQGTGAADDSGLPNDRFFAVRPEGSVSTLKIQRTERGDSAVYLCASSPRQTEELFFGEGSRLTVL.

For this clone: Germline and junction disagree at one end, which may indicate a read error. This chain links TRBV30 with TRBJ1-5; D is unclear. Germline V gives CDR1 GTSNPN, CDR2 SVGIG (reference sequence). The CDR3 spans 16 residues. The CDR3 protein is CAWSVVRGLSNQPQNF. The CDR3 DNA sequence: TGTGCCTGGAGTGTCGTGCGGGGTTTAAGCAATCAGCCCCAGAATTTT.

This rearrangement joins TRBV28 to TRBJ2-7; D gene unclear. There are 11 residues in the CDR3. Germline V gives CDR1 MDHEN, CDR2 SYDVKM. V gave up 7 bases and J gave up 2 bases, with 6 bases separating them. Written as DNA, the CDR3 is TGTGCCAGCACTGCGGCCTACGAGCAGTACTTC. This gives the protein CASTAAYEQYF.

The rearrangement uses TRBV5-1 and TRBJ2-7; 7 bases are a match to TRBD2. The CDR3 spans 16 residues. Trimming cost V 2 bases and J 1 base; bases outside gene matches: 9. Germline V CDR1 and CDR2: SGHRS, YFSETQ. In DNA, the CDR3 is TGCGCCAGCAGCTTTCTACCGGCGGGGGTATCCTACGAGCAGTACTTC. Its translation: CASSFLPAGVSYEQYF.

CDR3 residues: CASSLDRDYGYTF. CDR3 nucleotide sequence: TGTGCCAGCAGCCTGGACAGGGACTATGGCTACACCTTC. The rearrangement uses TRBV7-6 and TRBJ1-2; TRBD1 matches at 8 bases. From germline, CDR1 is SGHVS and CDR2 FNYEAQ. V shed 5 bases, J shed 3 bases, and the junction held 2 bases outside the gene matches. The CDR3 runs to 13 residues. The full variable domain, rest sourced from reference TRBV7-6 and TRBJ1-2, is GAGVSQSPRYKVTKRGQDVALRCDPISGHVSLYWYRQALGQGPEFLTYFNYEAQQDKSGLPNDRFSAERPEGSISTLTIQRTEQRDSAMYRCASSLDRDYGYTFGSGTRLTVV.

The J gene is TRBJ2-7, the V gene TRBV6-1, with a possible D match to TRBD2 (5 bases). Trimming cost V 4 bases and J 9 bases, with 31 bases left between them. Per the germline V gene, CDR1 is MNHNS and CDR2 is SASEGT. The CDR3 is 18 amino acids. The CDR3 sequence: CASSVLTVTGQSRGGQYF. CDR3 coding DNA: TGTGCCAGCAGTGTGCTAACCGTAACTGGGCAGAGCCGAGGAGGGCAGTACTTC.

The chain couples TRBV5-1 to TRBJ2-7; 12 nucleotides agree with TRBD1. The J call may be incorrect, as the DNA end agrees better with TRBJ2-5. The CDR3 sequence is 17 residues long. Germline assignment: CDR1 SGHRS and CDR2 YFSETQ. The CDR3 DNA reads TGCGCCAGCAGCCAGGGACAGGGGGCCCCTTACCAAGAGACCCAGTACTTC. It encodes CASSQGQGAPYQETQYF.

The V gene is TRBV19, the J gene TRBJ2-1; tentatively, D is TRBD2 (5 bases). Germline V gene sequence: CDR1 LNHDA, CDR2 SQIVND (reference sequence). This CDR3 contains 15 residues. Trimming removed 6 bases at V and 5 bases at J, with 17 bases between. CDR3 sequence reads: CASSTRDQVNNEQFF. The CDR3 region has the DNA TGTGCCAGTAGCACCCGGGATCAAGTAAACAATGAGCAGTTCTTC.

V usage is TRBV6-1 and J usage is TRBJ2-7, with TRBD1 identical over 10 bases. The V and J ends lost 3 bases and 7 bases, in that order; junction bases with no gene match: 6. There are 14 residues in the CDR3. CDR1 MNHNS and CDR2 SASEGT come from the germline V gene. CDR3 DNA: TGTGCCAGCAGTGAGACAGGGGGCAAAGAAGAGCAGTACTTC. Translation gives CASSETGGKEEQYF.

The chain uses TRBV18 and TRBJ1-4, with D tentatively TRBD1 (5 bases). The CDR3 length is 15 residues. V was shortened by 6 bases and J by 3 bases, with 14 bases between the two germline ends. Germline CDR1 and CDR2: KGHSH and LQKENI. CDR3 sequence reads: CASSPPGIANEKLFF. CDR3 sequence (DNA): TGTGCCAGCTCGCCCCCAGGGATCGCTAATGAAAAACTGTTTTTT.

This chain joins TRBV7-2 and TRBJ2-3; a weak D match, TRBD1 (5 bases). Trimming stripped 5 bases from V and 2 bases from J, with 14 bases between. The CDR3 has 15 residues. Germline-derived CDR1 and CDR2 are SGHTA and FQGNSA. CDR3 bases: TGTGCCAGCAGCCCCCGGACACGGCTCACAGATACGCAGTATTTT. Residues: CASSPRTRLTDTQYF.

A single count supports this clone. The V and J genes are TRBV9 and TRBJ2-1; 10 bases are a match to TRBD1. This CDR3 region has 15 residues. CDR1 and CDR2 (germline): SGDLS, YYNGEE. Unmatched junction bases numbered 8, after V lost 4 bases and J lost 7 bases. The CDR3 is CASSSGDRGWNEQFF. The DNA of the CDR3 is TGTGCCAGCAGCTCCGGGGACAGGGGTTGGAATGAGCAGTTCTTC.

The rearrangement joins TRBV5-4 to TRBJ2-3, with 8 bases lining up with TRBD2. Germline V gene lookup returns CDR1 SGHNT and CDR2 YYREEE (reference sequence). The junction had 5 bases not matched to a gene; V was cut back by 2 bases and J by 6 bases. This CDR3 is 14 amino acids long. In DNA form, the CDR3 reads TGTGCCAGCAGCTTACGGGGGGGCAGGGATACGCAGTATTTT. The encoded protein is CASSLRGGRDTQYF.

The chain joins TRBV7-9 to TRBJ1-6, with 7 bases aligning to TRBD1. CDR1 is SEHNR, CDR2 FQNEAQ, per germline (reference sequence). This CDR3 has 14 amino acids. The trim removed 5 bases at V and 10 bases at J, leaving 8 bases unmatched. In DNA form, the CDR3 reads TGTGCCAGCAGCCAAGACAGGGTCCGCTCACCCCTCCACTTT. Translating it yields CASSQDRVRSPLHF.

The chain joins TRBV27 to TRBJ1-3; D might be TRBD1 (6 bases). The CDR3 is 15 amino acids. The germline V gene encodes CDR1 MNHEY and CDR2 SMNVEV (reference sequence). V was shortened by 5 bases and J by 4 bases, with 15 bases between the two germline ends. In DNA form, the CDR3 reads TGTGCCAGCAGTCCAAGTCCCGGGACAGGAAACACCATATATTTT. It yields the protein CASSPSPGTGNTIYF.

The chain uses TRBV11-2 and TRBJ2-5; tentatively, D is TRBD2 (5 bases). Trimming left V 3 bases short and J 3 bases short, with 8 bases between. CDR3 length: 13 amino acids. Germline V gives CDR1 SGHAT, CDR2 FQNNGV. The CDR3 DNA reads TGTGCCAGCAGCTTCGGGGAAAAAGAGACCCAGTACTTC. This codes for CASSFGEKETQYF. The variable domain in full, with the rest retrieved from reference TRBV11-2 and TRBJ2-5, is EAGVAQSPRYKIIEKRQSVAFWCNPISGHATLYWYQQILGQGPKLLIQFQNNGVVDDSQLPKDRFSAERLKGVDSTLKIQPAKLEDSAVYLCASSFGEKETQYFGPGTRLLVL.

J is TRBJ2-3 and V is TRBV9, with TRBD1 matching 7 bases. This CDR3 contains 13 residues. V dropped 3 bases and J dropped 4; count of bases not matched to a gene: 2. From germline, CDR1 is SGDLS and CDR2 YYNGEE. The CDR3 coding sequence is TGTGCCAGCAGCGCGCAGGGGGCAGATACGCAGTATTTT. Protein sequence: CASSAQGADTQYF.

This chain uses TRBV9 with TRBJ1-4; 7 positions agree with TRBD1. The CDR3 runs to 15 residues. The V and J ends lost 4 bases and 7 bases, in that order; junction bases with no gene match: 10. CDR1 SGDLS and CDR2 YYNGEE come from the germline V gene. CDR3 in DNA: TGTGCCAGCAGCCAAAGGGGACAGACGAGTGAAAAACTGTTTTTT. As protein: CASSQRGQTSEKLFF.

The genes are TRBV6-1 and TRBJ2-7; 9 bases are shared with TRBD1. CDR1 and CDR2 (germline): MNHNS, SASEGT. This CDR3 is built from 14 residues. The V segment lost 6 bases and the J segment 5 bases; nucleotides outside the gene matches: 8. The CDR3 is CASSRNRGLHEQYF. The CDR3 bases are TGTGCCAGCAGCCGTAACAGGGGGCTCCACGAGCAGTACTTC.